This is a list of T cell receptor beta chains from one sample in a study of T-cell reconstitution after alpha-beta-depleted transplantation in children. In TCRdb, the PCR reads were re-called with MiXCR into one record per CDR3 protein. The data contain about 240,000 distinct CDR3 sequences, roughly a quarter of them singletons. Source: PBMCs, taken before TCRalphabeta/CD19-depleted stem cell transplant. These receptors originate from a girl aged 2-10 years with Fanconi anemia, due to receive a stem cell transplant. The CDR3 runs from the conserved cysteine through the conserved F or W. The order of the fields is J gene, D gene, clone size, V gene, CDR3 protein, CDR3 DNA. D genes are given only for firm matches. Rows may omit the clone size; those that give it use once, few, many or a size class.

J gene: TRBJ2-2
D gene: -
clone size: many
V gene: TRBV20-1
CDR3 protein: CSARVSGSGNTGELFF
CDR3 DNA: TGCAGTGCTAGAGTATCGGGGAGCGGGAACACCGGGGAGCTGTTTTTT

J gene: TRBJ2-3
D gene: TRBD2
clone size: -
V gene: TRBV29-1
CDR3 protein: CSVEEDGGAGEGTQYF
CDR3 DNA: TGCAGCGTTGAAGAAGATGGGGGAGCGGGAGAAGGTACGCAGTATTTT

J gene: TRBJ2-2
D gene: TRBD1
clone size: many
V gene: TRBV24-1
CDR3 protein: CATSDPRQGGTGELFF
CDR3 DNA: TGTGCCACCAGTGATCCCCGACAGGGCGGAACCGGGGAGCTGTTTTTT

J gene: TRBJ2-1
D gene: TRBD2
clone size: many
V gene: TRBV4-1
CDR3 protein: CASTLAGGNEQFF
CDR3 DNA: TGCGCCAGTACACTAGCGGGAGGGAATGAGCAGTTCTTC

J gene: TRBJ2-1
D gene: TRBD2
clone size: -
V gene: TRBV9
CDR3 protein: CASSPFKAGSYNEQFF
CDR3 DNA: TGTGCCAGCAGCCCCTTCAAAGCGGGAAGCTACAATGAGCAGTTCTTC

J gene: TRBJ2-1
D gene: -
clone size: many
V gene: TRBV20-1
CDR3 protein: CSARSNEQFF
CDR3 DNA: TGCAGTGCTAGATCGAATGAGCAGTTCTTC

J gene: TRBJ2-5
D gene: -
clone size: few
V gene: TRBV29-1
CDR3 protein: CSVQKTGTRADAETQYF
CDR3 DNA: TGCAGCGTCCAGAAGACGGGGACAAGGGCCGATGCTGAGACCCAGTACTTC

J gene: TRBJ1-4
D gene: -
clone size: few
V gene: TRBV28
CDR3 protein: CASSLVPSFNEKLFF
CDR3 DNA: TGTGCCAGCAGTTTAGTACCCAGCTTTAATGAAAAACTGTTTTTT

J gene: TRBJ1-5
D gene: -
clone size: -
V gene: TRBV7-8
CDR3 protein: CASSLALSSHSNQPQHF
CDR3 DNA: TGTGCCAGCAGCTTAGCGTTGTCGTCCCATAGCAATCAGCCCCAGCATTTT

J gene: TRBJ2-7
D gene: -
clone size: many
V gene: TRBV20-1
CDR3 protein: CSAREGPPYEQYF
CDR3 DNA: TGCAGTGCTAGAGAAGGACCCCCCTACGAGCAGTACTTC

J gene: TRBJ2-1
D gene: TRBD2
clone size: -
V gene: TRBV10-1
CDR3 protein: CASSSSGRAAYNEQFF
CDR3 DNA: TGCGCCAGCTCTTCTAGCGGGAGGGCCGCCTACAATGAGCAGTTCTTC

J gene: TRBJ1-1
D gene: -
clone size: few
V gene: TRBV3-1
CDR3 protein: CASSHQQGTEAFF
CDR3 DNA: TGTGCCAGCAGCCATCAACAGGGCACTGAAGCTTTCTTT

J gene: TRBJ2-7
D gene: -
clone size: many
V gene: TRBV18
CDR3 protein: CASSPRVRAPHSDSSYEQYF
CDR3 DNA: TGTGCCAGCTCACCAAGGGTCAGGGCGCCCCATTCGGACTCATCCTACGAGCAGTACTTC

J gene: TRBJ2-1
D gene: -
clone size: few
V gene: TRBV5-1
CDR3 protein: CASSMVSASNEQFF
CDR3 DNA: TGCGCCAGCAGCATGGTTTCCGCGAGCAATGAGCAGTTCTTC

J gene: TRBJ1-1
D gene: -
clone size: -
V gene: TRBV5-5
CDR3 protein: CASSLDRAYGTEAFF
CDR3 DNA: TGTGCCAGCAGCTTGGACAGGGCATATGGCACTGAAGCTTTCTTT

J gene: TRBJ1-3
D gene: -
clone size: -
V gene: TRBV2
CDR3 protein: CASKIVNTIYF
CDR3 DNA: TGTGCCAGCAAAATCGTAAACACCATATATTTT

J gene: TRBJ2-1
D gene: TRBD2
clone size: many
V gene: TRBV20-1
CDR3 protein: CSARERGGRYNEQFF
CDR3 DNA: TGCAGTGCTAGAGAGCGGGGGGGCAGGTACAATGAGCAGTTCTTC

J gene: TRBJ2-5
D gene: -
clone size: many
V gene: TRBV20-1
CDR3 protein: CSARHGGQETQYF
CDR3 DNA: TGCAGTGCTAGACACGGCGGGCAAGAGACCCAGTACTTC

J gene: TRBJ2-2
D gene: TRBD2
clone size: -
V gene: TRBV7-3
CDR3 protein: CASSLNGRATGELFF
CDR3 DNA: TGTGCCAGCAGCTTAAACGGGAGGGCCACCGGGGAGCTGTTTTTT

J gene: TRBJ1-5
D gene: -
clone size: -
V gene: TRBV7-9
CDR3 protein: CASSLENQPQHF
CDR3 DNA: TGTGCCAGCAGCTTAGAGAATCAGCCCCAGCATTTT

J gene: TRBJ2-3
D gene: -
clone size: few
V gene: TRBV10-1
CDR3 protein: CASSESSRLGTDTQYF
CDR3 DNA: TGCGCCAGCAGTGAGTCATCAAGACTAGGAACAGATACGCAGTATTTT

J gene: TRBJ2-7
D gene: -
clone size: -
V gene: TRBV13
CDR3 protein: CASSFDIQSYEQYF
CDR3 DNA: TGTGCCAGCAGCTTTGACATTCAGTCCTACGAGCAGTACTTC

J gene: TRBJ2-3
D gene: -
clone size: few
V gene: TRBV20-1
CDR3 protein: CSGRRTDTQYF
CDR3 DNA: TGCAGCGGCCGACGCACAGATACGCAGTATTTT

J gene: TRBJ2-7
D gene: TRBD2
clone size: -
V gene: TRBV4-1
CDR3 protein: CASSQEGLAGGYYEQYF
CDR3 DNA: TGCGCCAGCAGCCAAGAGGGACTAGCGGGAGGATACTACGAGCAGTACTTC

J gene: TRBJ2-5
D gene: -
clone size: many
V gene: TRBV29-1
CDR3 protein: CSVDPQNQETQYF
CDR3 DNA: TGCAGCGTTGATCCGCAGAACCAAGAGACCCAGTACTTC

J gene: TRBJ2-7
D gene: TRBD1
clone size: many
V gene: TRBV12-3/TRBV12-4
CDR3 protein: CASSPGGYEQYF
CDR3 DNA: TGTGCCAGCAGCCCAGGGGGCTACGAGCAGTACTTC

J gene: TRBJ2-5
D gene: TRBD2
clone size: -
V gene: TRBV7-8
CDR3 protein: CASSLSASGGAGTQYF
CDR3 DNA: TGTGCCAGCAGCTTATCGGCTAGCGGGGGGGCAGGGACCCAGTACTTC

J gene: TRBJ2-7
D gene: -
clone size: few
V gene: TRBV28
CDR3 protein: CASRKTGPYEQYF
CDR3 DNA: TGTGCCAGCAGGAAGACAGGCCCCTACGAGCAGTACTTC

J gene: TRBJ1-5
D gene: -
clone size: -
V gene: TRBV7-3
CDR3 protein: CASSLTQPQHF
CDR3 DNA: TGTGCCAGCAGCTTAACTCAGCCCCAGCATTTT

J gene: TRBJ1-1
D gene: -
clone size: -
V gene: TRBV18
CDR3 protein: CASSLDRSAEAFF
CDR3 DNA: TGTGCCAGCTCACTAGACCGTTCCGCTGAAGCTTTCTTT

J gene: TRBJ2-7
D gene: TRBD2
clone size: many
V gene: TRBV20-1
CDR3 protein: CSAGDRGRAYEQYF
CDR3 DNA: TGCAGTGCTGGAGATCGCGGGAGGGCATACGAGCAGTACTTC

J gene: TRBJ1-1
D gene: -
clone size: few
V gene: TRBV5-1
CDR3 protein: CASSLVPSSIEAFF
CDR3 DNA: TGCGCCAGCAGCTTGGTTCCCTCGTCTATCGAAGCTTTCTTT

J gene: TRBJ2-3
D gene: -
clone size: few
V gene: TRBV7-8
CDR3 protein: CASTQGGNSADTQYF
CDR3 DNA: TGTGCCAGCACACAGGGAGGAAATTCGGCAGATACGCAGTATTTT

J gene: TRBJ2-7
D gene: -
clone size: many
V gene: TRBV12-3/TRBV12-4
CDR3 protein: CASSGNRVTYEQYF
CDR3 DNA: TGTGCCAGCAGTGGAAACAGGGTCACCTACGAGCAGTACTTC

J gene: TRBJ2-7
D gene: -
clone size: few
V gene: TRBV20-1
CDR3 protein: CSARAGYPYEQYF
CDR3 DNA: TGCAGTGCTAGAGCAGGGTACCCCTACGAGCAGTACTTC

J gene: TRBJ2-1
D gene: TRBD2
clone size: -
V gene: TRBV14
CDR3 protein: CASSLLAGLLSYNEQFF
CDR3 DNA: TGTGCCAGCAGCCTGCTAGCGGGGCTTCTTTCCTACAATGAGCAGTTCTTC

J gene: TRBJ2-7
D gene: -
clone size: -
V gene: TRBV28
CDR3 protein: CASRSTHEQYF
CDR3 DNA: TGTGCCAGCAGGTCAACCCACGAGCAGTACTTC

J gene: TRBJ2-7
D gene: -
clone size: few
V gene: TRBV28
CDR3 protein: CASSLIRGAQGEQYF
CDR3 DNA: TGTGCCAGCAGTTTAATTCGGGGGGCGCAGGGCGAGCAGTACTTC

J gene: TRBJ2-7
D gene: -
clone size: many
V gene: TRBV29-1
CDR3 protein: CSAQGYRGEQYF
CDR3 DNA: TGCAGCGCTCAGGGGTATAGGGGCGAGCAGTACTTC

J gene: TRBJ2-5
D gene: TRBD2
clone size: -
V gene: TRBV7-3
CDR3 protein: CASSIGGEETQYF
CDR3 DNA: TGTGCCAGCAGCATCGGGGGGGAAGAGACCCAGTACTTC

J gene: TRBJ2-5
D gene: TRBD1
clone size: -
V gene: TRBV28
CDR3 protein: CASSPLTTGGETQYF
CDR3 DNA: TGTGCCAGCAGCCCCCTCACGACAGGGGGGGAGACCCAGTACTTC